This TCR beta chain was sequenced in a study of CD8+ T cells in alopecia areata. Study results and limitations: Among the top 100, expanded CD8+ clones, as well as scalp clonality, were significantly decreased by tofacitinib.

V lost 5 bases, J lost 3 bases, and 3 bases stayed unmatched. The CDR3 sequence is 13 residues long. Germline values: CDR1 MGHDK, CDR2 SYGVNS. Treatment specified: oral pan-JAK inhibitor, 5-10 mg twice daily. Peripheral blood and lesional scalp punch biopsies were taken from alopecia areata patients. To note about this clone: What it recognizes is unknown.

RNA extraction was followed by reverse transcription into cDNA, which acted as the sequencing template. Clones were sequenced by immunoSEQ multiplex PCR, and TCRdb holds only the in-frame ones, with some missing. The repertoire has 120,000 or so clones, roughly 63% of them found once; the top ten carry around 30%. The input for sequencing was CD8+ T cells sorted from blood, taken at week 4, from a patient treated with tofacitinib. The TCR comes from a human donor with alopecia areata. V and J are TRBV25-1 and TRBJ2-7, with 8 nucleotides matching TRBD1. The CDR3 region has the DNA TGTGCCAGCAGTTATGGACAGGGCTACGAGCAGTACTTC. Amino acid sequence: CASSYGQGYEQYF.